These 11 T cell receptor beta chains originate from one sample sequenced in a study of blood T cell repertoires in COVID-19. TCRdb's table, derived via immunoSEQ multiplex PCR, lists solely in-frame clones and lacks some. The sample yields 110,000 to 150,000 clones, 70% to 90% seen once. Specimen: peripheral blood. These receptors all come from a human donor in a cohort sampled during active COVID-19.

The chain uses TRBV3-1 (or the pseudogene TRBV3-2) and TRBJ2-1; no firm D call. The germline V and J ends were trimmed by 1 base and 0 bases, with 4 bases remaining between them. This CDR3 is built from 14 residues. From germline, CDR1 is LGHDT and CDR2 YNNKEL (reference sequence). CDR3 protein: CASSQGSSYNEQFF. The CDR3, as DNA: TGTGCCAGCAGCCAAGGGAGCTCCTACAATGAGCAGTTCTTC.

V and J are TRBV21-1 and TRBJ2-7; TRBD1, the D gene given by the table, was not confirmed from the DNA. TRBV21-1 is described as a pseudogene. CDR3 size: 14 residues. The CDR3 region has the DNA TGTGCCAGCACTTCGGACAGGGACCCCTACGAGCAGTACTTC. Protein: CASTSDRDPYEQYF.

The rearrangement links TRBV27 to TRBJ1-2; D is possibly TRBD1 (6 bases). CDR1 and CDR2 (germline): MNHEY, SMNVEV (reference sequence). The CDR3 contains 17 residues. V lost 5 bases to trimming and J lost 5 bases, with 24 bases between them. The DNA for the CDR3 is TGTGCCAGCAGTGGCAGGACCCTGCCTACAGGGCGGTATGGCTACACCTTC. This codes for CASSGRTLPTGRYGYTF.

This chain uses TRBV7-7 with TRBJ2-2, with TRBD2 as a possible D gene (5 bases). This CDR3 contains 15 residues. Trimming removed 4 bases from V and 0 bases from J, with 9 bases in between. Germline-derived CDR1 and CDR2 are SSHAT and FNYEAQ (reference sequence). CDR3 in amino acids: CASSYPGTNTGELFF. The CDR3 region has the DNA TGTGCCAGCAGCTACCCGGGAACGAACACCGGGGAGCTGTTTTTT. The full variable domain, its missing parts supplied by reference TRBV7-7 and TRBJ2-2, is GAGVSQSPRYKVTKRGQDVTLRCDPISSHATLYWYQQALGQGPEFLTYFNYEAQPDKSGLPSDRFSAERPEGSISTLTIQRTEQRDSAMYRCASSYPGTNTGELFFGEGSRLTVL.

The chain is built from TRBV4-1 and TRBJ2-7, with 7 bases fitting TRBD1. V was pared by 4 bases and J by 4 bases, with 7 bases of the junction left unmatched. The germline V gene has CDR1 MGHRA and CDR2 YSYEKL. The CDR3 contains 14 residues. CDR3 sequence (DNA): TGCGCCAGCAGCCCAATTGACAGGGATTACGAGCAGTACTTC. Amino acids: CASSPIDRDYEQYF.

V and J are TRBV5-1 and TRBJ2-5; a weak D match, TRBD1 (6 bases). This CDR3 is built from 15 residues. Deletions cut 3 bases from V and 5 bases from J, with 17 bases between. Germline V CDR1 and CDR2: SGHRS, YFSETQ. Here the CDR3 reads CASSSQAGVLETQYF. The CDR3 nucleotides read TGCGCCAGCAGCTCACAGGCAGGGGTTTTGGAGACCCAGTACTTC.

The chain has TRBV29-1 and TRBJ1-2; D is uncertain. The CDR3 covers 13 residues. In germline, CDR1 is SQVTM, CDR2 ANQGSEA. V shed 1 base and J shed 3 bases, with 9 bases lying between them. The CDR3 DNA reads as TGCAGCGTTGAAGTTGCCACTTACTATGGCTACACCTTC. As protein: CSVEVATYYGYTF.

The genes are TRBV3-1 (or the pseudogene TRBV3-2) and TRBJ2-1, with D possibly matching TRBD2 (7 bases). The V gene's germline CDR1 is LGHDT and CDR2 YNNKEL (reference sequence). Trimming cost V 1 base and J 8 bases, with 12 bases left between them. The CDR3 has 14 residues. The CDR3 loop reads CASSQAGGGYEQFF. The CDR3 DNA sequence: TGTGCCAGCAGCCAAGCTGGGGGGGGCTATGAGCAGTTCTTC.

The gene calls are TRBV7-2 and TRBJ2-2, with D unresolved. This CDR3 is 13 amino acids long. V lost 5 bases to trimming and J lost 8 bases, with 12 bases between them. CDR1 is SGHTA, CDR2 FQGNSA, per germline. CDR3 nucleotides: TGTGCCAGCAGCCCCCCCGGTACGGGGGAGCTGTTTTTT. Encoded protein: CASSPPGTGELFF.

The V gene is TRBV25-1, the J gene TRBJ1-2; 8 bases fit TRBD1. V was clipped by 4 bases and J by 3 bases; unmatched bases: 13. Germline CDR1 and CDR2: MGHDK and SYGVNS. CDR3 length equals 17 residues. This CDR3 is CASSAPIDRGRYYGYTF. CDR3 sequence (DNA): TGTGCCAGCAGTGCCCCGATCGACAGGGGTCGGTACTATGGCTACACCTTC.

In DNA form, the CDR3 reads TGTGCCAGCAGTCCCGGACAGGTACTAAATTCACCCCTCCACTTT. Protein sequence: CASSPGQVLNSPLHF. The chain has TRBV27 and TRBJ1-6, with TRBD1 matching over 7 bases. The V segment lost 5 bases and the J segment 7 bases; nucleotides outside the gene matches: 8. CDR3 length: 15 residues. Germline V gene data show CDR1 as MNHEY and CDR2 as SMNVEV (reference sequence).